The clone carrying this T cell receptor beta chain was counted a few times. Its antigen is not known. The entry originates in a study of CD8+ T cells in alopecia areata. As to treatment: oral pan-JAK inhibitor, 5-10 mg twice daily. Alopecia areata patients provided lesional scalp punch biopsies and peripheral blood, both collected for the study. Both CD4+ and CD8+ T cells were separated by sorting PBMCs. Findings and caveats of the study: Many expanded lesional clones persisted in scalp and blood during tofacitinib treatment.

The sequencing template was cDNA reverse transcribed from extracted RNA. The method was immunoSEQ multiplex PCR; TCRdb's version includes in-frame clones alone and lacks a portion of them. The sample has over 200,000 clones, around three fifths seen once; the top ten hold more than 3.5%. With 1 base removed from V and 7 bases from J, the gap between germline ends came to 10 bases. From germline, CDR1 is SEHNR and CDR2 FQNEAQ (reference sequence). The CDR3 loop spans 14 amino acids. The clonotype was recovered from a human donor with alopecia areata. The sample was CD4+ T cells sorted from blood, taken at week 4, from a patient treated with tofacitinib. The V and J genes are TRBV7-9 and TRBJ1-4; possibly TRBD1 for D (6 bases). CDR3 nucleotide sequence: TGTGCCAGCAGCTTAGGACAGGTCTCTGAAAAACTGTTTTTT. Protein: CASSLGQVSEKLFF.